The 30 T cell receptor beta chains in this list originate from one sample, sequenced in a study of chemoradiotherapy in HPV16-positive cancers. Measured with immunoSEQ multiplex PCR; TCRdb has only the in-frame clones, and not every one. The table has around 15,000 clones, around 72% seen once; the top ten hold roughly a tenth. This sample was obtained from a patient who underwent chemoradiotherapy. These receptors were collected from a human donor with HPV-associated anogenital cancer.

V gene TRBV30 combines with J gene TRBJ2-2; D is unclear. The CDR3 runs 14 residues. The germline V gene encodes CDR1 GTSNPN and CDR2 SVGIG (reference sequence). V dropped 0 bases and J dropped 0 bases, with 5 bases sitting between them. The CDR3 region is CAWSVATNTGELFF. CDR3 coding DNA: TGTGCCTGGAGTGTGGCCACGAACACCGGGGAGCTGTTTTTT. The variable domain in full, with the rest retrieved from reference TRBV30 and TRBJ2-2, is SQTIHQWPATLVQPVGSPLSLECTVEGTSNPNLYWYRQAAGRGLQLLFYSVGIGQISSEVPQNLSASRPQDRQFILSSKKLLLSDSGFYLCAWSVATNTGELFFGEGSRLTVL.

CDR3 nucleotides: TGTGCCATCAGCCGCGGGGTGAGCAATCAGCCCCAGCATTTT. It encodes CAISRGVSNQPQHF. The chain couples TRBV10-3 to TRBJ1-5, with D unresolved. The CDR3 runs 14 residues. V was trimmed by 6 bases and J by 1 base, leaving 10 bases between them. Germline V gives CDR1 ENHRY, CDR2 SYGVKD.

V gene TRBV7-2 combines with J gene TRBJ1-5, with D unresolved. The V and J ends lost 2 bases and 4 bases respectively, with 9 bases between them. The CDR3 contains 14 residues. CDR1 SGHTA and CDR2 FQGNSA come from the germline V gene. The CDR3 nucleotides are TGTGCCAGCAGCTTACGGGTGACGAATCAGCCCCAGCATTTT. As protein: CASSLRVTNQPQHF.

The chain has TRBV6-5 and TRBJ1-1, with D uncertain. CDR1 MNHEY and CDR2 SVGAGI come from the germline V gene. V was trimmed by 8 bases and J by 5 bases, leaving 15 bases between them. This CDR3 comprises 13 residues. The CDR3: CASAMFSGTEAFF. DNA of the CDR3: TGTGCCAGCGCAATGTTTTCGGGGACTGAAGCTTTCTTT.

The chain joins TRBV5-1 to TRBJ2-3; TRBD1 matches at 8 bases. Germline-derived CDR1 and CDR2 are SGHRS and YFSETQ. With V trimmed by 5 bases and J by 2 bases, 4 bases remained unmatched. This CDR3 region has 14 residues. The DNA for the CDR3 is TGCGCCAGCAGGGACAGGGTGACCACAGATACGCAGTATTTT. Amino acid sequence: CASRDRVTTDTQYF.

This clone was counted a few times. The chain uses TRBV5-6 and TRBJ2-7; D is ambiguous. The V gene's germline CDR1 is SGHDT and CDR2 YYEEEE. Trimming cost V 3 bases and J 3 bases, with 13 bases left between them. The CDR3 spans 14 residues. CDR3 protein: CASSSDPIFYEQYF. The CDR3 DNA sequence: TGTGCCAGCAGCTCGGACCCGATTTTCTACGAGCAGTACTTC. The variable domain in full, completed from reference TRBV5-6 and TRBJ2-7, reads DAGVTQSPTHLIKTRGQQVTLRCSPKSGHDTVSWYQQALGQGPQFIFQYYEEEERQRGNFPDRFSGHQFPNYSSELNVNALLLGDSALYLCASSSDPIFYEQYFGPGTRLTVT.

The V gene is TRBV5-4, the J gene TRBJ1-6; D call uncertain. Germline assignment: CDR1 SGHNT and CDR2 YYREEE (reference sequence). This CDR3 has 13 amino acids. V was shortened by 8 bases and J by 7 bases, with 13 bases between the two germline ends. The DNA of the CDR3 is TGTGCCAGTAGCCGGGAAATCAATTCACCCCTCCACTTT. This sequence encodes CASSREINSPLHF.

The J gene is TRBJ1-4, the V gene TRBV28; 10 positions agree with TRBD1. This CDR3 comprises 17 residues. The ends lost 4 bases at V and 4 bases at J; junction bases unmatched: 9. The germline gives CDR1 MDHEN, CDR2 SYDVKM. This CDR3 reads CASSSPGTGALNEKLFF. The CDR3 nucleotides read TGTGCCAGCAGTTCTCCCGGGACAGGGGCCCTTAATGAAAAACTGTTTTTT.

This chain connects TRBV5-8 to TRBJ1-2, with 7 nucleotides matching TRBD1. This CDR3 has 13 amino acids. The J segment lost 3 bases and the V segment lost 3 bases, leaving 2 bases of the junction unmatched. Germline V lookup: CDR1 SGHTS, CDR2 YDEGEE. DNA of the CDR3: TGTGCCAGCAGCTCGGGACAGCACTATGGCTACACCTTC. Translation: CASSSGQHYGYTF.

The CDR3 nucleotides read TGTGCCAGCAATTCGGGGGGAAACACCGGGGAGCTGTTTTTT. Its translation is CASNSGGNTGELFF. The J gene is TRBJ2-2, the V gene TRBV2; 7 bases line up with TRBD2. From germline, CDR1 is SNHLY and CDR2 FYNNEI. Trimming took 7 bases from V and 2 from J; bases not matched to a gene: 4. The CDR3 is 14 residues long.

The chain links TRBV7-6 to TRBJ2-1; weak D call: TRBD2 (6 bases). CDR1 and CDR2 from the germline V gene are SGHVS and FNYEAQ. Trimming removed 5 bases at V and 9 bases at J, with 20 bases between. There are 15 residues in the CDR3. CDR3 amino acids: CASSARDSMPTEQFF. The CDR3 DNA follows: TGTGCCAGCAGCGCCCGGGACTCAATGCCAACTGAGCAGTTCTTC.

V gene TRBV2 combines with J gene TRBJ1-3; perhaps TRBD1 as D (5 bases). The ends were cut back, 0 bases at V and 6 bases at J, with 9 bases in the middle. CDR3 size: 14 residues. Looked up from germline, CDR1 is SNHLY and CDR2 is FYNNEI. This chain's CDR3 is CASSEAGRENTIYF. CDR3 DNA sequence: TGTGCCAGCAGTGAAGCCGGCAGGGAAAACACCATATATTTT.

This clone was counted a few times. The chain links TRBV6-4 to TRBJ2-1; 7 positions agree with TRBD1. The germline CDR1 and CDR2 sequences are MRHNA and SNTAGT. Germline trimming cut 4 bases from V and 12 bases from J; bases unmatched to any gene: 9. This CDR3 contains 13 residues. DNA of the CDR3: TGTGCCAGCAGTGTATCGACAGGGAAAGGGCAGTTCTTC. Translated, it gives CASSVSTGKGQFF.

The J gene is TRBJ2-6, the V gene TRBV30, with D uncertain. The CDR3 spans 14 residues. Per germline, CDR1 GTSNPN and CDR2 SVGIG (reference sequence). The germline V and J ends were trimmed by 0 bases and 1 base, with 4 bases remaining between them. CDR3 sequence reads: CAWSVFSGANVLTF. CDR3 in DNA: TGTGCCTGGAGTGTGTTTTCTGGGGCCAACGTCCTGACTTTC.

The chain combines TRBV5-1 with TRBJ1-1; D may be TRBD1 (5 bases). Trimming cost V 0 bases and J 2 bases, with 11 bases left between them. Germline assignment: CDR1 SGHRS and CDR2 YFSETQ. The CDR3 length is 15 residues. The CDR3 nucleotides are TGCGCCAGCAGCTTGGTCCCAGGGCTAAACACTGAAGCTTTCTTT. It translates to CASSLVPGLNTEAFF.

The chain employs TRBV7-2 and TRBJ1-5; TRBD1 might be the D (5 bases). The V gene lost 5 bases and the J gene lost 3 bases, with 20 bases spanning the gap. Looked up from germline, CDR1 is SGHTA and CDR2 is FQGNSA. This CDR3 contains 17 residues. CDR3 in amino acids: CASSEPRGRGDNQPQHF. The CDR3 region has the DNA TGTGCCAGCAGCGAACCTCGAGGGAGGGGTGACAATCAGCCCCAGCATTTT.

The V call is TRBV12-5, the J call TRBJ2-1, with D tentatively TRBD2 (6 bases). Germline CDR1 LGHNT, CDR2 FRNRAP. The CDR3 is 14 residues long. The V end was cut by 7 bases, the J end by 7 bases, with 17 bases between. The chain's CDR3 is CASAGGGLENEQFF. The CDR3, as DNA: TGTGCTAGTGCAGGCGGAGGGCTTGAGAATGAGCAGTTCTTC.

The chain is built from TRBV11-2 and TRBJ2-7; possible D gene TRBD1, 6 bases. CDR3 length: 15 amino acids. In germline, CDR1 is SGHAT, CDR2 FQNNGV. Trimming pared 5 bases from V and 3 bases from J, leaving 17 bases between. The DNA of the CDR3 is TGTGCCAGCAGCGTAACAGGGTCCCCCAGCTACGAGCAGTACTTC. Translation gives CASSVTGSPSYEQYF.

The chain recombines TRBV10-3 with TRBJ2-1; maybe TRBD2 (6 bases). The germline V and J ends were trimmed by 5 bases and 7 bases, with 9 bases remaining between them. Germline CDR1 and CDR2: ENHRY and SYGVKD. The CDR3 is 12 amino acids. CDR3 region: CAISPRGNEQFF. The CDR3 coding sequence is TGTGCCATCAGTCCCCGGGGGAATGAGCAGTTCTTC.

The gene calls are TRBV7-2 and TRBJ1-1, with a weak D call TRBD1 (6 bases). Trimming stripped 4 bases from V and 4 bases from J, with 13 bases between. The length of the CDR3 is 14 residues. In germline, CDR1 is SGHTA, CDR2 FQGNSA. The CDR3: CASSSYREGTEAFF. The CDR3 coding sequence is TGTGCCAGCAGCTCTTACAGGGAGGGCACTGAAGCTTTCTTT.

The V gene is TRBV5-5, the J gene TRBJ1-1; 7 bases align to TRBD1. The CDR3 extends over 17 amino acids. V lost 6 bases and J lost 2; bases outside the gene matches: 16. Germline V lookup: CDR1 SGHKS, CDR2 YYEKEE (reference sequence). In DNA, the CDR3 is TGTGCCAGCACCATCAACACAGGGGCAGTCTCCAACACTGAAGCTTTCTTT. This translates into CASTINTGAVSNTEAFF. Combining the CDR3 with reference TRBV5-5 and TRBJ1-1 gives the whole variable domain DAGVTQSPTHLIKTRGQQVTLRCSPISGHKSVSWYQQVLGQGPQFIFQYYEKEERGRGNFPDRFSARQFPNYSSELNVNALLLGDSALYLCASTINTGAVSNTEAFFGQGTRLTVV.

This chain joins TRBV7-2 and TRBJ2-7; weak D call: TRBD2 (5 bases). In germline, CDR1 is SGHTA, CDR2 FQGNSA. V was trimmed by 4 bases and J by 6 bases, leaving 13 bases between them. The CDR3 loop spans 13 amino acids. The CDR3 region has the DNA TGTGCCAGCAGCTCACGAAGGGAGTCCGAGCAGTACTTC. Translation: CASSSRRESEQYF.

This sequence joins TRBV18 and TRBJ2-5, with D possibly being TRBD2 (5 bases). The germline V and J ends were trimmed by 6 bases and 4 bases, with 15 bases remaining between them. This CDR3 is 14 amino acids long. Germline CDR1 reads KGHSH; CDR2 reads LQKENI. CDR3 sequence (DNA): TGTGCCAGCTCGGAAGCTCGCGGGTCAGAGACCCAGTACTTC. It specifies CASSEARGSETQYF. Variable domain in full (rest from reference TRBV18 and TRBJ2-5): NAGVMQNPRHLVRRRGQEARLRCSPMKGHSHVYWYRQLPEEGLKFMVYLQKENIIDESGMPKERFSAEFPKEGPSILRIQQVVRGDSAAYFCASSEARGSETQYFGPGTRLLVL.

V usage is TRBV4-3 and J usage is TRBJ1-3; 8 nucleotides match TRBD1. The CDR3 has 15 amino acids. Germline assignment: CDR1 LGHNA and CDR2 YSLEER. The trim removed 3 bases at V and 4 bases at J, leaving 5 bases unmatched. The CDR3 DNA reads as TGCGCCAGCAGCCAGGGACAGGTCGCGGGAAACACCATATATTTT. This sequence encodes CASSQGQVAGNTIYF.

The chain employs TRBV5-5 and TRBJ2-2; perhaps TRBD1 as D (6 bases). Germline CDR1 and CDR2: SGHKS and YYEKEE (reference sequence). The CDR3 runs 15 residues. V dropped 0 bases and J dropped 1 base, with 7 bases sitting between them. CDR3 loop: CASSLVGGNTGELFF. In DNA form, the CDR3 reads TGTGCCAGCAGCTTGGTAGGGGGGAACACCGGGGAGCTGTTTTTT.

Here the CDR3 reads CAWATSEAEQFF. CDR3 bases: TGTGCCTGGGCGACTAGCGAGGCTGAGCAGTTCTTC. J is TRBJ2-1 and V is TRBV30; 8 nucleotides agree with TRBD2. CDR1 and CDR2 (germline): GTSNPN, SVGIG (reference sequence). V gave up 5 bases and J gave up 9 bases; unmatched junction bases: 6. The CDR3 sequence is 12 residues long.

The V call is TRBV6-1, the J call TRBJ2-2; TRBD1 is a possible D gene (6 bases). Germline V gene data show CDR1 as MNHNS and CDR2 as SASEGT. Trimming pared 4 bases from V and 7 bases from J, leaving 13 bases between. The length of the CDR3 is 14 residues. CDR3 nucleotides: TGTGCCAGCAGTGGTGACAGGACGTACGGGGAGCTGTTTTTT. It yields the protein CASSGDRTYGELFF.

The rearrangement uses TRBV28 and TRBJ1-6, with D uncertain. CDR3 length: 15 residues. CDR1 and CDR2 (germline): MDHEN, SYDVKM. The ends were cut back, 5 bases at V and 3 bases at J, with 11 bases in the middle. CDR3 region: CASSPLYRYNSPLHF. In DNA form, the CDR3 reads TGTGCCAGCAGTCCTCTCTACCGCTATAATTCACCCCTCCACTTT.

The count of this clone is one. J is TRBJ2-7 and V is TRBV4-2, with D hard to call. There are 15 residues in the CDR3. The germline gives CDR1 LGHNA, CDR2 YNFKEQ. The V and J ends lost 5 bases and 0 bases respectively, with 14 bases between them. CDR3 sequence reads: CASSMYILSSYEQYF. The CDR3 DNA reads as TGTGCCAGCAGCATGTACATACTGAGCTCCTACGAGCAGTACTTC.

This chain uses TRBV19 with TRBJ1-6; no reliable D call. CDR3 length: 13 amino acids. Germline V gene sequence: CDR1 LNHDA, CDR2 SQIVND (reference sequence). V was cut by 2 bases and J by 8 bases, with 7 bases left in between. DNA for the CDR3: TGTGCCAGTAGTATATTTGGGGATTCACCCCTCCACTTT. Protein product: CASSIFGDSPLHF.